This note documents a single T cell receptor beta chain sequence. Its antigen remains unidentified. This specimen comes from a study of shared clonotypes between healthy human individuals. Notes on the study in general: It was the few donors that limited the genetic and exposure-history diversity represented. The four-donor shared clonotypes exceeded non-shared clonotypes in generation probability, with non-shared ones scoring lower. Estimated richness values were generally larger in naive subsets than in memory subsets.

Only CD45RO-negative cells positively selected for CCR7 counted as naive CD8 cells, so terminally differentiated effector memory CD45RA+ cells were excluded. Here immunoSEQ multiplex PCR was the method, and the copy in TCRdb shows in-frame clones only, minus some. The data contain about 2.2 million clones, roughly 93% of them singletons. This receptor was identified in a man in his late teens or twenties in good health. Some clones in this sample may be carry-over from other donors' samples. Specimen: naive CD8+ T cells from PBMCs.

This CDR3 reads CASSRDRGVNEQYF. For the CDR3, the DNA is TGCGCCAGCAGCCGGGACAGGGGGGTCAACGAGCAGTACTTC. The chain combines TRBV10-2 with TRBJ2-7; 11 positions agree with TRBD1. Germline lookup yields CDR1 WSHSY and CDR2 SAAADI. The V segment lost 6 bases and the J segment 5 bases; nucleotides outside the gene matches: 6. The CDR3 has 14 amino acids.